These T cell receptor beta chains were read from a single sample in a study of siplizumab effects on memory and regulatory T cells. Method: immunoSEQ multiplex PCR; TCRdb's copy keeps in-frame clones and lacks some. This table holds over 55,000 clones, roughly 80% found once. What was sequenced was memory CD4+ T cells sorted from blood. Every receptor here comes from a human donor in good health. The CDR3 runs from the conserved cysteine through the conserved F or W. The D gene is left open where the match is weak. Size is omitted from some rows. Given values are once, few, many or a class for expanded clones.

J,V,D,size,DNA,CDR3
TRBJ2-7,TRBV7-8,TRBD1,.,TGTGCCAGCAGCTACTCCTCCGGGACAGAAAAAACGGCGCAGTACTTC,CASSYSSGTEKTAQYF
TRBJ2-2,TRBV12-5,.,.,TGTGCTAGTGGGCCCAGGGAGTCCGGGGAGCTGTTTTTT,CASGPRESGELFF
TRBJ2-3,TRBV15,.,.,TGTGCCACCAGCAGGGCTCAAGCGGGCACAGATACGCAGTATTTT,CATSRAQAGTDTQYF
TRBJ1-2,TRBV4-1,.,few,TGCGCCAGCAGCCAAGAAAGTGGGGGGATCTATGGCTACACCTTC,CASSQESGGIYGYTF
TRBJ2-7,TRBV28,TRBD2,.,TGTGCCAGCAGTGCCACCGGGACTAGCGGGAGGGACGAGCAGTACTTC,CASSATGTSGRDEQYF
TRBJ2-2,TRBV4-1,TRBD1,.,TGCGCCAGCAGCCAGACAGGGCGCGGGGAGCTGTTTTTT,CASSQTGRGELFF
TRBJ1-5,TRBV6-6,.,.,TGTGCCAGCAGTTATGACGGGCCCCAGCATTTT,CASSYDGPQHF
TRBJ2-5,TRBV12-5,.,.,TGTGCTAGTAGAATGACCCAGGGGAGACCCGAGTTACAGACCCAGTACTTC,CASRMTQGRPELQTQYF
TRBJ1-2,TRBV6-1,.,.,TGTGCCAGCAGTGAACTCCGGGACGCCTTAGTCGGCGGCTACACCTTC,CASSELRDALVGGYTF
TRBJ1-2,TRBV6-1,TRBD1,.,TGTGCCGCACAGGGACAGGGCGAAAACTATGGCTACACCTTC,CAAQGQGENYGYTF
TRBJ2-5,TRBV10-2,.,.,TGCGCCAGCAGTGTTGGGGGGCGACAAGAGACCCAGTACTTC,CASSVGGRQETQYF